The 9 T cell receptor beta chains in this list originate from one sample, sequenced in a study of T-cell reconstitution after alpha-beta-depleted transplantation in children. TCRbeta library preparation incorporated unique molecular identifiers. In TCRdb, the PCR reads were re-called with MiXCR into one record per CDR3 protein. The data contain about 830,000 distinct CDR3 sequences, approximately 15% of them singletons. Here the sequenced sample was PBMCs, mostly from graft donor cells, taken 360 days after TCRalphabeta/CD19-depleted stem cell transplant. Receptors originate from a male patient younger than 18 who had a stem cell transplant for acute lymphoblastic leukemia, so the T cells may come from the graft donor.

In regard to this clonotype: A read error is possible here, since a much larger clone lies one base away. The CDR3 does not close with the conserved phenylalanine or tryptophan, likely indicating a read error. This sequence joins TRBV12-3 or TRBV12-4 and TRBJ2-1; 7 nucleotides agree with TRBD2. With 3 bases clipped from V and 2 bases from J, the junction kept 25 bases outside the gene matches. This CDR3 has 22 residues. The CDR3 sequence is CASSFPGSGIIRDYPTYNEQFV. CDR3 coding DNA: TGTGCCAGCAGTTTCCCCGGGTCAGGCATTATCCGGGACTACCCTACCTACAATGAGCAGTTCGTC.

This chain links TRBV9 with TRBJ2-5, with D unresolved. Germline V CDR1 and CDR2: SGDLS, YYNGEE. Trimming cost V 3 bases and J 5 bases, with 11 bases left between them. CDR3 length: 13 amino acids. This chain's CDR3 is CASSGPRKETQYF. The CDR3 nucleotides are TGTGCCAGCAGCGGCCCTCGGAAGGAGACCCAGTACTTC.

This rearrangement joins TRBV6-5 to TRBJ2-6; D is unresolved. The CDR3 is made up of 17 amino acids. Between the trimmed V and J ends, which lost 2 bases and 0 bases, there was a span of 11 bases. The germline V gene has CDR1 MNHEY and CDR2 SVGAGI. CDR3 sequence reads: CASSYTWLNSGANVLTF. The CDR3 DNA follows: TGTGCCAGCAGTTACACCTGGTTGAACTCTGGGGCCAACGTCCTGACTTTC.

The V call is TRBV20-1, the J call TRBJ1-2; possible D gene TRBD1, 5 bases. V lost 1 base and J 2 bases, leaving 26 bases between the germline ends. Germline V gives CDR1 DFQATT, CDR2 SNEGSKA (reference sequence). This CDR3 has 19 amino acids. CDR3 amino acids: CSARARGLGDGIQNYGYTF. In nucleotides, the CDR3 is TGCAGTGCTAGAGCACGGGGCCTAGGAGACGGAATTCAGAACTATGGCTACACCTTC.

The chain recombines TRBV29-1 with TRBJ2-1, with TRBD1 matching 8 bases. V gave up 3 bases and J gave up 2 bases; unmatched junction bases: 6. Germline CDR1 is SQVTM and CDR2 is ANQGSEA. This CDR3 is built from 15 residues. The CDR3 bases are TGCAGCGTTGAGGGCGGACAGGGCCCCTACAATGAGCAGTTCTTC. It is translated as CSVEGGQGPYNEQFF.

This clonotype was recorded a few times. V is TRBV29-1 and J is TRBJ2-7; 11 nucleotides agree with TRBD1. The V gene end was trimmed by 5 bases and the J gene end by 3 bases; junction bases not matched to a gene: 12. The V gene's germline CDR1 is SQVTM and CDR2 ANQGSEA. The CDR3 loop spans 16 amino acids. The CDR3 loop is CSVKDRGLLNLYEQYF. CDR3 nucleotides: TGCAGCGTTAAGGACAGGGGGCTCCTGAACCTCTACGAGCAGTACTTC.

This clonotype has only a few counts. J is TRBJ2-7 and V is TRBV4-1; 12 bases align to TRBD2. The CDR3 extends over 15 amino acids. V shed 6 bases and J 6 bases; nucleotides not matched to a gene: 9. Germline CDR1 reads MGHRA; CDR2 reads YSYEKL. The CDR3, as DNA: TGCGCCAGCAGTCCGCCGGGACTAGCGGGTCGCGAGCAGTACTTC. Its protein is CASSPPGLAGREQYF.

This clonotype was counted between two and nine times. The J gene is TRBJ2-2, the V gene TRBV4-1; TRBD2 might be the D (5 bases). The V end was cut by 0 bases, the J end by 0 bases, with 8 bases between. Germline V lookup: CDR1 MGHRA, CDR2 YSYEKL. CDR3 length equals 16 residues. The CDR3: CASSQEGAANTGELFF. The CDR3 DNA reads TGCGCCAGCAGCCAAGAGGGAGCGGCGAACACCGGGGAGCTGTTTTTT.

The chain uses TRBV18 and TRBJ2-7; TRBD2 might be the D (5 bases). Germline CDR1 is KGHSH and CDR2 is LQKENI. CDR3 length equals 14 residues. V shed 6 bases and J shed 3 bases, with 15 bases lying between them. CDR3 sequence: CASSLTDGIYEQYF. The CDR3 DNA sequence: TGTGCCAGCTCCCTAACGGACGGGATCTACGAGCAGTACTTC.